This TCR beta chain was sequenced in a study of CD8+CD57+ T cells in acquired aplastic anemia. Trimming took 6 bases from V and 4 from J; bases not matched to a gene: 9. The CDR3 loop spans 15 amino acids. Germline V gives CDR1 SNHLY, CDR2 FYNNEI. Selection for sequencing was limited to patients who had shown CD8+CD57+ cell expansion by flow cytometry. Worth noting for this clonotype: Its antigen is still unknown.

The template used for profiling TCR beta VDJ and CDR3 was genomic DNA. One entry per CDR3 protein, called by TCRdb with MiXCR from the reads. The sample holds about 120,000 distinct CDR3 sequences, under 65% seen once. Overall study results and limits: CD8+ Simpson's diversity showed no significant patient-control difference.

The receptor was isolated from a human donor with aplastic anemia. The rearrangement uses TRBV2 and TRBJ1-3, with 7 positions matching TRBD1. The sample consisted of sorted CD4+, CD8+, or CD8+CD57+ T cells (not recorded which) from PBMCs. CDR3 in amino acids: CASSLRQGGGNTIYF. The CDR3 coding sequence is TGTGCCAGCAGCCTAAGACAGGGTGGAGGAAACACCATATATTTT. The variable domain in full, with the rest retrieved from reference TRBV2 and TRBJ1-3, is EPEVTQTPSHQVTQMGQEVILRCVPISNHLYFYWYRQILGQKVEFLVSFYNNEISEKSEIFDDQFSVERPDGSNFTLKIRSTKLEDSAMYFCASSLRQGGGNTIYFGEGSWLTVV.